The 29 T cell receptor beta chains in this list originate from one sample, sequenced in a study of blood T cell repertoires in COVID-19. Some clones are missing from TCRdb's copy, which holds only in-frame ones; the method was immunoSEQ multiplex PCR. Altogether 350,000 to 450,000 clones are present, about 90% being singletons, with the ten largest covering 2% to 2.5%. Material: peripheral blood. The origin of the receptors is an older woman with COVID-19, enrolled during active disease.

This sequence joins TRBV5-4 and TRBJ2-3; 10 nucleotides match TRBD1. Germline CDR1 SGHNT, CDR2 YYREEE (reference sequence). Losses at the gene ends were 1 base for V and 5 bases for J; bases not matched to a gene: 7. The CDR3 is 16 residues long. The CDR3 bases are TGTGCCAGCAGCTTGCGGACAGGGGGAGTAGTAGATACGCAGTATTTT. It yields the protein CASSLRTGGVVDTQYF.

This clone was seen only once. A single base separates this from a much larger clone, so it may be a read error. The chain employs TRBV6-5 and TRBJ1-2, with TRBD1 identical over 11 bases. This CDR3 spans 15 amino acids. V trimming: 6 bases; J trimming: 7 bases; junction bases outside the gene matches: 10. In germline, CDR1 is MNHEY, CDR2 SVGAGI. The CDR3 protein is CASSPRGQGVFGYTF. The DNA for the CDR3 is TGTGCCAGCAGCCCAAGGGGACAGGGGGTGTTTGGCTACACCTTC.

This clone came up once. The chain joins TRBV27 to TRBJ1-4; D possibly corresponds to TRBD1 (5 bases). V was cut by 6 bases and J by 3 bases, with 11 bases left in between. Germline V CDR1 and CDR2: MNHEY, SMNVEV (reference sequence). The CDR3 is 14 residues long. The CDR3 protein is CASRGQNANEKLFF. CDR3 coding DNA: TGTGCCAGCAGGGGGCAAAACGCTAATGAAAAACTGTTTTTT.

This clone came up once. The rearrangement joins TRBV19 to TRBJ1-2; D gene uncertain. Trimming cost V 3 bases and J 4 bases, with 12 bases left between them. This CDR3 has 14 amino acids. The germline V gene encodes CDR1 LNHDA and CDR2 SQIVND (reference sequence). The CDR3 sequence is CASSIEEGGYGYTF. CDR3 DNA: TGTGCCAGTAGTATTGAAGAGGGTGGCTATGGCTACACCTTC.

The chain combines TRBV28 with TRBJ2-1; 8 positions match TRBD2. CDR1 is MDHEN, CDR2 SYDVKM, per germline. The CDR3 loop spans 14 amino acids. J lost 9 bases, V lost 3 bases, and 7 bases had no gene match. CDR3 loop: CASSFGTRGGEQFF. In nucleotides, the CDR3 is TGTGCCAGCAGTTTCGGGACTAGGGGCGGTGAGCAGTTCTTC.

This clone was seen once. This rearrangement joins TRBV30 to TRBJ2-1; 13 bases fit TRBD2. J gave up 9 bases and V 2 bases, and 4 bases lay outside the gene matches. This CDR3 contains 14 residues. Per germline, CDR1 GTSNPN and CDR2 SVGIG (reference sequence). CDR3 amino acids: CAWSTSGGAGEQFF. The CDR3 DNA is TGTGCCTGGAGTACTAGCGGGGGGGCCGGTGAGCAGTTCTTC.

V is TRBV19 and J is TRBJ1-5; 7 positions match TRBD1. J gave up 4 bases and V 8 bases, and 8 bases lay outside the gene matches. This CDR3 is 14 amino acids long. CDR1 is LNHDA, CDR2 SQIVND, per germline (reference sequence). CDR3 residues: CASSSRGRNQPQHF. The CDR3 DNA reads as TGTGCCAGTTCCTCCAGGGGGAGAAATCAGCCCCAGCATTTT.

The chain recombines TRBV10-1 with TRBJ1-1; 7 nucleotides line up with TRBD1. V was pared by 4 bases and J by 5 bases, with 4 bases of the junction left unmatched. CDR1 and CDR2 (germline): WNHNN, SYGVQD (reference sequence). The CDR3 is 13 residues long. The CDR3 DNA sequence: TGCGCCAGCAGTGGCCAGGGGGGAACTGAAGCTTTCTTT. This gives the protein CASSGQGGTEAFF.

The chain uses TRBV3-1 (or the pseudogene TRBV3-2) and TRBJ2-2, with TRBD1 matching over 7 bases. Germline CDR1 reads LGHDT; CDR2 reads YNNKEL (reference sequence). The CDR3 length is 16 residues. J lost 9 bases, V lost 4 bases, and 14 bases had no gene match. The DNA of the CDR3 is TGTGCCAGCAGCCCCCGAAGTGACAGGGCGTCTAGGGAGCTGTTTTTT. Translation gives CASSPRSDRASRELFF.

The chain is built from TRBV5-4 and TRBJ2-7, with 8 positions matching TRBD1. Germline V gives CDR1 SGHNT, CDR2 YYREEE (reference sequence). The CDR3 length is 15 residues. J lost 4 bases, V lost 4 bases, and 10 bases had no gene match. This chain's CDR3 is CASSPAPGGSYEQYF. The CDR3 DNA is TGTGCCAGCAGCCCTGCCCCAGGGGGCTCGTACGAGCAGTACTTC. The full variable domain, in which reference TRBV5-4 and TRBJ2-7 provide the parts outside the CDR3, is ETGVTQSPTHLIKTRGQQVTLRCSSQSGHNTVSWYQQALGQGPQFIFQYYREEENGRGNFPPRFSGLQFPNYSSELNVNALELDDSALYLCASSPAPGGSYEQYFGPGTRLTVT.

The chain has TRBV7-3 and TRBJ1-1; no firm D call. This CDR3 contains 15 residues. The germline gives CDR1 SGHTA, CDR2 FQGTGA. Deletions cut 4 bases from V and 1 base from J, with 13 bases between. The CDR3 sequence: CASSSTGNSNTEAFF. CDR3 nucleotides: TGTGCCAGCAGCTCGACCGGGAACTCGAACACTGAAGCTTTCTTT.

V and J are TRBV18 and TRBJ1-1, with D perhaps matching TRBD1 (6 bases). Between the trimmed V and J ends, which lost 2 bases and 3 bases, there was a span of 7 bases. This CDR3 region has 13 residues. The germline gives CDR1 KGHSH, CDR2 LQKENI. The CDR3 DNA is TGTGCCAGCTCACCAACAGGGTACACTGAAGCTTTCTTT. As protein: CASSPTGYTEAFF.

The rearrangement joins TRBV11-3 to TRBJ2-3; D possibly corresponds to TRBD2 (6 bases). Trimming shortened V by 5 bases and J by 7 bases, and 19 bases separated the two germline ends. Looked up from germline, CDR1 is SGHNT and CDR2 is YENEEA. The CDR3 is 15 residues long. The CDR3 loop is CASSLGTTSKNTQYF. The CDR3 DNA reads as TGTGCCAGCAGCCTTGGAACGACTAGTAAGAATACGCAGTATTTT. Complete variable domain (other parts from reference TRBV11-3 and TRBJ2-3): EAGVVQSPRYKIIEKKQPVAFWCNPISGHNTLYWYLQNLGQGPELLIRYENEEAVDDSQLPKDRFSAERLKGVDSTLKIQPAELGDSAVYLCASSLGTTSKNTQYFGPGTRLTVL.

The chain recombines TRBV30 with TRBJ2-3; 9 bases fit TRBD2. The CDR3 runs 16 residues. Germline CDR1 and CDR2: GTSNPN and SVGIG (reference sequence). J lost 6 bases, V lost 7 bases, and 17 bases had no gene match. CDR3 protein: CASSPLAGGATDTQYF. The CDR3 bases are TGTGCCTCCTCCCCTCTCGCGGGGGGGGCTACTGATACGCAGTATTTT.

The rearrangement links TRBV27 to TRBJ1-2; D is possibly TRBD1 (5 bases). CDR1 and CDR2 (germline): MNHEY, SMNVEV (reference sequence). V was trimmed by 2 bases and J by 0 bases, leaving 10 bases between them. The CDR3 extends over 15 amino acids. The CDR3 loop is CASSLRGTSNYGYTF. For the CDR3, the DNA is TGTGCCAGCAGTTTAAGGGGAACCTCTAACTATGGCTACACCTTC.

CDR3 protein: CASRILQLNSPLHF. CDR3 coding DNA: TGTGCCAGCAGGATCCTGCAGTTAAATTCACCCCTCCACTTT. This chain links TRBV3-1 (or the pseudogene TRBV3-2) with TRBJ1-6; no clear D. From germline, CDR1 is LGHDT and CDR2 YNNKEL (reference sequence). This CDR3 region has 14 residues. The V end was cut by 6 bases, the J end by 7 bases, with 13 bases between.

This clone has a handful of counts. The chain links TRBV30 to TRBJ1-4; TRBD1 might be the D (6 bases). The germline V and J ends were trimmed by 7 bases and 10 bases, with 19 bases remaining between them. The length of the CDR3 is 13 residues. Germline V gives CDR1 GTSNPN, CDR2 SVGIG (reference sequence). The CDR3 sequence is CASTGTIGRKLFF. DNA for the CDR3: TGTGCCTCCACCGGGACAATTGGGAGAAAACTGTTTTTT. The full variable domain, rest sourced from reference TRBV30 and TRBJ1-4, is SQTIHQWPATLVQPVGSPLSLECTVEGTSNPNLYWYRQAAGRGLQLLFYSVGIGQISSEVPQNLSASRPQDRQFILSSKKLLLSDSGFYLCASTGTIGRKLFFGSGTQLSVL.

The chain links TRBV5-1 to TRBJ2-3; D is unclear. V gave up 4 bases and J gave up 3 bases, with 12 bases separating them. The germline V gene encodes CDR1 SGHRS and CDR2 YFSETQ. This CDR3 has 14 residues. The CDR3 is CASSVAYSTDTQYF. Here the CDR3 DNA reads TGCGCCAGCAGCGTAGCCTATAGTACAGATACGCAGTATTTT.

The chain is built from TRBV18 and TRBJ2-3; TRBD1 matches 11 bases. The CDR3 is 17 amino acids. The trim removed 4 bases at V and 10 bases at J, leaving 16 bases unmatched. In germline, CDR1 is KGHSH, CDR2 LQKENI. The CDR3 region is CASSQIPGQGVPGAQYF. DNA of the CDR3: TGTGCCAGCTCACAAATTCCGGGACAGGGGGTTCCTGGTGCGCAGTATTTT.

This sequence joins TRBV5-6 and TRBJ2-5; a possible D gene is TRBD2 (6 bases). V lost 6 bases to trimming and J lost 1 base, with 13 bases between them. This CDR3 comprises 14 residues. In germline, CDR1 is SGHDT, CDR2 YYEEEE. The CDR3 loop is CASTRVGGQETQYF. In nucleotides, the CDR3 is TGTGCCAGCACTAGGGTGGGGGGCCAAGAGACCCAGTACTTC.

The chain joins TRBV6-5 to TRBJ1-2, with a tentative D call TRBD1 (5 bases). V lost 5 bases and J lost 4, with 17 bases in between. The CDR3 spans 15 residues. From germline, CDR1 is MNHEY and CDR2 SVGAGI. CDR3 bases: TGTGCCAGCAGTCGCCCTCCCGACAGAGGCTATGGCTACACCTTC. Translating gives CASSRPPDRGYGYTF.

This chain uses TRBV19 with TRBJ1-4; 10 bases fit TRBD1. The CDR3 runs 14 residues. Germline-derived CDR1 and CDR2 are LNHDA and SQIVND (reference sequence). Trimming removed 5 bases from V and 9 bases from J; junction bases left unmatched: 6. CDR3 bases: TGTGCCAGTAGTCCTTGGACAGGGGGGCAAAAACTGTTTTTT. Its translation: CASSPWTGGQKLFF.

This clone was picked up one time. V gene TRBV3-1 (or the pseudogene TRBV3-2) combines with J gene TRBJ2-7, with 10 bases that match TRBD1. From germline, CDR1 is LGHDT and CDR2 YNNKEL (reference sequence). V lost 6 bases and J lost 2; bases outside the gene matches: 4. The CDR3 runs to 14 residues. The CDR3: CASSRQGAAYEQYF. The CDR3 nucleotides read TGTGCCAGCAGTCGACAGGGGGCCGCCTACGAGCAGTACTTC.

The genes are TRBV6-5 and TRBJ2-5, with 10 bases that match TRBD2. The germline CDR1 and CDR2 sequences are MNHEY and SVGAGI. J gave up 2 bases and V 6 bases, and 6 bases lay outside the gene matches. The CDR3 totals 15 residues. CDR3 amino acids: CASSVLAGEQETQYF. In nucleotides, the CDR3 is TGTGCCAGCAGCGTTCTAGCGGGGGAGCAAGAGACCCAGTACTTC.

The rearrangement joins TRBV6-1 to TRBJ2-1; the match to TRBD2 covers 15 bases. Unmatched junction bases numbered 11, after V lost 2 bases and J lost 6 bases. Germline V gene sequence: CDR1 MNHNS, CDR2 SASEGT. The CDR3 spans 19 residues. CDR3 region: CASSESGLAGGPISNEQFF. CDR3 nucleotides: TGTGCCAGCAGTGAATCAGGACTAGCGGGGGGGCCTATCAGCAATGAGCAGTTCTTC.

The genes are TRBV6-5 and TRBJ2-3, with D perhaps matching TRBD1 (6 bases). The CDR3 sequence is 15 residues long. The ends were cut back, 1 base at V and 2 bases at J, with 10 bases in the middle. Germline CDR1 reads MNHEY; CDR2 reads SVGAGI. CDR3 protein: CASSYLQGNTDTQYF. The DNA for the CDR3 is TGTGCCAGCAGTTACTTACAGGGAAACACAGATACGCAGTATTTT.

This clone showed up just once. V gene TRBV19 combines with J gene TRBJ1-2, with TRBD1 matching over 9 bases. Germline V lookup: CDR1 LNHDA, CDR2 SQIVND (reference sequence). The CDR3 sequence is 16 residues long. After removal of 6 bases from V and 8 bases from J, the junction contained 16 bases not matched to a gene. CDR3 amino acids: CASSDPGTGPAGGYTF. Here the CDR3 DNA reads TGTGCCAGTAGCGACCCCGGGACAGGGCCCGCGGGGGGCTACACCTTC.

The table lists this clone with a few counts. V and J are TRBV10-3 and TRBJ1-2, with 8 bases aligning to TRBD1. With 0 bases clipped from V and 0 bases from J, the junction kept 3 bases outside the gene matches. Germline V CDR1 and CDR2: ENHRY, SYGVKD. This CDR3 has 16 residues. The CDR3, as DNA: TGTGCCATCAGTGAGTCCACGACAGGGGCTAACTATGGCTACACCTTC. This encodes CAISESTTGANYGYTF.

Only one count was recorded for this clone. CDR3: CASSPPGQGGANYGYTF. As DNA, the CDR3 is TGTGCCAGCAGTCCCCCGGGACAGGGTGGTGCTAACTATGGCTACACCTTC. V gene TRBV2 combines with J gene TRBJ1-2; 9 nucleotides align to TRBD1. V was clipped by 5 bases and J by 0 bases; unmatched bases: 10. The CDR3 runs to 17 residues. Germline CDR1 SNHLY, CDR2 FYNNEI.